This passage covers 16 T cell receptor beta chains from one sample sequenced in a study of blood T cell repertoires in COVID-19. Generated by immunoSEQ multiplex PCR, the TCRdb table keeps only in-frame clones and is missing some. The sample contains tens of thousands of clones, roughly 85% of which appear only once. The material sequenced was peripheral blood. Receptors originate from a man at least 80 years old with acute or convalescent COVID-19.

The CDR3, as DNA: TGTGCCAGCAGCCCCTTTTCGGGAGAGGGCGGGGAGCTGTTTTTT. This codes for CASSPFSGEGGELFF. J is TRBJ2-2 and V is TRBV11-2; maybe TRBD2 (6 bases). V lost 5 bases to trimming and J lost 7 bases, with 17 bases between them. CDR1 is SGHAT and CDR2 is FQNNGV in the germline V gene. This CDR3 has 15 residues.

This chain joins TRBV9 and TRBJ1-2, with D tentatively TRBD1 (6 bases). Germline V gives CDR1 SGDLS, CDR2 YYNGEE. With 3 bases removed from V and 8 bases from J, the gap between germline ends came to 17 bases. The CDR3 has 14 residues. The CDR3 loop is CASSADGTLRGYTF. In DNA, the CDR3 is TGTGCCAGCAGCGCAGATGGGACATTAAGAGGCTACACCTTC.

This chain joins TRBV5-1 and TRBJ2-7, with 9 positions matching TRBD2. The CDR3 is 15 amino acids. Germline values: CDR1 SGHRS, CDR2 YFSETQ. The junction had 5 bases not matched to a gene; V was cut back by 0 bases and J by 4 bases. CDR3 amino acids: CASSLAASGAYEQYF. The CDR3 DNA is TGCGCCAGCAGCTTGGCCGCTAGCGGGGCTTACGAGCAGTACTTC.

This chain links TRBV27 with TRBJ1-1, with D perhaps TRBD1 (6 bases). The CDR3 runs 15 residues. V dropped 4 bases and J dropped 6 bases, with 18 bases sitting between them. Germline assignment: CDR1 MNHEY and CDR2 SMNVEV (reference sequence). CDR3: CASSSRRQGTSEAFF. In DNA, the CDR3 is TGTGCCAGCAGTTCACGGAGGCAGGGGACGTCTGAAGCTTTCTTT.

The gene calls are TRBV2 and TRBJ1-5; D not resolved. V was shortened by 1 base and J by 9 bases, with 7 bases between the two germline ends. The CDR3 is 12 residues long. In germline, CDR1 is SNHLY, CDR2 FYNNEI. DNA of the CDR3: TGTGCCAGCAGTGAAGATCTAGGGCCCCAGCATTTT. Residues: CASSEDLGPQHF.

This clone appeared a few times. V gene TRBV7-9 combines with J gene TRBJ2-5; possible D gene TRBD2, 7 bases. This CDR3 contains 17 residues. CDR1 is SEHNR, CDR2 FQNEAQ, per germline (reference sequence). The ends were cut back, 4 bases at V and 4 bases at J, with 22 bases in the middle. The CDR3 nucleotides read TGTGCCAGCAGCTCCCGGGGATTCGGGGGGCTCGGAGAGACCCAGTACTTC. Residues: CASSSRGFGGLGETQYF.

V and J are TRBV7-2 and TRBJ1-2; D is uncertain. The CDR3 extends over 14 amino acids. V was pared by 2 bases and J by 2 bases, with 9 bases between. Per the germline V gene, CDR1 is SGHTA and CDR2 is FQGNSA. The CDR3 coding sequence is TGTGCCAGCAGCTTAAAGTCGGGGAACTATGGCTACACCTTC. Its protein product is CASSLKSGNYGYTF.

The genes are TRBV6-2 or TRBV6-3 and TRBJ2-7; TRBD2 matches 10 bases. The germline gives CDR1 MNHEY, CDR2 SVGEGT. Unmatched junction bases numbered 5, after V lost 2 bases and J lost 4 bases. The CDR3 contains 15 residues. The CDR3 nucleotides read TGTGCCAGCAGTTACCAGCGGGAGGGCCCATACGAGCAGTACTTC. It is translated as CASSYQREGPYEQYF.

Remarks on this clone: This sample also contains other DNA sequences that code for the same CDR3. The chain recombines TRBV7-2 with TRBJ1-2, with D possibly TRBD1 on 6 matching bases. The germline gives CDR1 SGHTA, CDR2 FQGNSA. Trimming left V 5 bases short and J 2 bases short, with 9 bases between. The CDR3 consists of 13 residues. This chain's CDR3 is CASSPDRNYGYTF. The CDR3 bases are TGTGCCAGCAGCCCCGACAGGAACTATGGCTACACCTTC.

This clone was seen just once. The CDR3 is CASSEGAGGSEKLFF. The CDR3, as DNA: TGTGCCAGCAGTGAAGGGGCGGGGGGAAGTGAAAAACTGTTTTTT. The chain combines TRBV6-1 with TRBJ1-4; tentatively, D is TRBD1 (5 bases). Germline CDR1 reads MNHNS; CDR2 reads SASEGT. The CDR3 covers 15 residues. Trimming removed 1 base from V and 7 bases from J, with 13 bases in between.

The chain recombines TRBV7-9 with TRBJ1-3; D call uncertain. This CDR3 has 15 residues. The ends were cut back, 4 bases at V and 0 bases at J, with 10 bases in the middle. Germline V gene lookup returns CDR1 SEHNR and CDR2 FQNEAQ (reference sequence). CDR3 in amino acids: CASSSREISGNTIYF. DNA of the CDR3: TGTGCCAGCAGCTCCCGGGAGATCTCTGGAAACACCATATATTTT. Full variable domain (outside the CDR3, taken from reference TRBV7-9 and TRBJ1-3): DTGVSQNPRHKITKRGQNVTFRCDPISEHNRLYWYRQTLGQGPEFLTYFQNEAQLEKSRLLSDRFSAERPKGSFSTLEIQRTEQGDSAMYLCASSSREISGNTIYFGEGSWLTVV.

The chain employs TRBV18 and TRBJ1-4, with 8 bases fitting TRBD1. Germline V gene sequence: CDR1 KGHSH, CDR2 LQKENI. There are 16 residues in the CDR3. Losses at the gene ends were 4 bases for V and 7 bases for J; bases not matched to a gene: 11. The CDR3 nucleotides read TGTGCCAGCTCACAGGGATCAGGGGGCATGAGTGAAAAACTGTTTTTT. Translation gives CASSQGSGGMSEKLFF.

This rearrangement joins TRBV2 to TRBJ2-1; maybe TRBD2 (7 bases). V gave up 6 bases and J gave up 10 bases, with 16 bases separating them. The germline CDR1 and CDR2 sequences are SNHLY and FYNNEI. The CDR3 is 13 amino acids. The CDR3 sequence is CASRGAWEGEQFF. CDR3 nucleotide sequence: TGTGCCAGCAGGGGGGCCTGGGAGGGGGAGCAGTTCTTC.

The chain joins TRBV9 to TRBJ1-5; TRBD1 is a possible D gene (5 bases). In germline, CDR1 is SGDLS, CDR2 YYNGEE. This CDR3 has 15 amino acids. Trimming left V 5 bases short and J 3 bases short, with 15 bases between. The CDR3 loop reads CASSRGEGYNQPQHF. DNA of the CDR3: TGTGCCAGCAGTCGGGGGGAGGGTTACAATCAGCCCCAGCATTTT.

The chain combines TRBV7-2 with TRBJ2-5, with 7 bases aligning to TRBD2. Per germline, CDR1 SGHTA and CDR2 FQGNSA. The V gene end was trimmed by 0 bases and the J gene end by 3 bases; junction bases not matched to a gene: 7. The length of the CDR3 is 16 residues. The CDR3 here is CASSLASGLAEETQYF. The CDR3 nucleotides read TGTGCCAGCAGCTTAGCGAGCGGGCTAGCGGAAGAGACCCAGTACTTC.

In this sample, this clone turned up a few times. The chain recombines TRBV30 with TRBJ2-5; TRBD2 matches at 7 bases. This CDR3 spans 14 amino acids. CDR1 and CDR2 from the germline V gene are GTSNPN and SVGIG (reference sequence). Trimming at V came to 4 bases and at J to 5 bases, leaving 10 bases not matched to a gene. The CDR3 loop is CAWTQGAGDETQYF. The CDR3 nucleotides are TGTGCCTGGACCCAAGGGGCGGGAGATGAGACCCAGTACTTC.